This paragraph covers one T cell receptor (beta chain) sequence. Its target is not known. The junction does not match germline at one end; this may be a read error. This CDR3 has 14 amino acids. CDR1 is GTSNPN and CDR2 is SVGIG in the germline V gene (reference sequence). The sample belongs to a study of CD8 T cells in ankylosing spondylitis. Findings and caveats of the study: In reactive arthritis synovial fluid and blood, some motif variants had been reported before. Researchers reportedly found disease-linked clones significantly enriched in matched ankylosing spondylitis synovial fluid.

Each CDR3 protein is one row after TCRdb ran MiXCR on the 5' RACE reads. Altogether under 150,000 distinct CDR3 sequences are present, approximately 10% being singletons, with the ten largest covering 4.1%. The receptor's source is a female donor with ankylosing spondylitis or in good health (not recorded which). The chain combines TRBV30 with TRBJ2-7; maybe TRBD1 (6 bases). Sequenced: blood, either unsorted or a sorted T cell fraction (not recorded which). The CDR3 DNA is TGTGCCTGGAGTGACGGACAGTGGGCCTACGAGCAGTCCTTC. Translating gives CAWSDGQWAYEQSF.